The 10 T cell receptor beta chains presented below share a single source sample, sequenced in a study of cytomegalovirus exposure and HLA in healthy donors. PCR used 60 Vbeta primers and 13 Jbeta primers. Produced via immunoSEQ multiplex PCR; TCRdb's table is partial and in-frame only. The sample shows 150,000 to 250,000 clones, roughly 85% of them seen only once. Input material: PBMCs. Receptors originate from a woman under 40 in good health and CMV-seropositive.

V and J are TRBV5-5 and TRBJ2-2, with D tentatively TRBD1 (5 bases). The CDR3 sequence is 19 residues long. Trimming cost V 1 base and J 0 bases, with 19 bases left between them. Germline CDR1 reads SGHKS; CDR2 reads YYEKEE (reference sequence). The CDR3 nucleotides read TGTGCCAGCAGCTTGAGGGGCGCTCGCGACCCCGCGAACACCGGGGAGCTGTTTTTT. This gives the protein CASSLRGARDPANTGELFF.

This clone showed up just once. The chain uses TRBV15 and TRBJ2-1; 7 bases line up with TRBD1. V dropped 0 bases and J dropped 5; count of bases not matched to a gene: 7. Germline V gene lookup returns CDR1 LNHNV and CDR2 YYDKDF (reference sequence). This CDR3 is built from 16 residues. The CDR3 loop reads CATSRDVWQGDNEQFF. The CDR3 nucleotides are TGTGCCACCAGCAGAGATGTGTGGCAGGGGGACAATGAGCAGTTCTTC.

This chain links TRBV4-1 with TRBJ2-7, with a tentative D call TRBD2 (5 bases). The V end was cut by 8 bases, the J end by 0 bases, with 17 bases between. CDR1 is MGHRA and CDR2 is YSYEKL in the germline V gene. This CDR3 comprises 15 residues. CDR3 sequence reads: CASRPVARGSYEQYF. The CDR3 nucleotides are TGCGCCAGCCGTCCAGTAGCCCGGGGCTCCTACGAGCAGTACTTC.

CDR3 sequence reads: CASSKLAGGGYEQYF. CDR3 DNA: TGTGCCAGCAGCAAACTAGCGGGGGGCGGGTACGAGCAGTACTTC. J is TRBJ2-7 and V is TRBV7-2; 12 nucleotides agree with TRBD2. From germline, CDR1 is SGHTA and CDR2 FQGNSA. The CDR3 contains 15 residues. The V and J ends lost 5 bases and 4 bases, in that order; junction bases with no gene match: 6.

This clone was seen more than once but under ten times. The chain recombines TRBV2 with TRBJ2-2; D not certain. The germline V and J ends were trimmed by 7 bases and 8 bases, with 14 bases remaining between them. The CDR3 spans 13 residues. Germline CDR1 is SNHLY and CDR2 is FYNNEI. This CDR3 reads CASTEVSPGELFF. CDR3 DNA: TGTGCCAGCACCGAGGTCAGCCCTGGGGAGCTGTTTTTT. Drawing the rest from reference TRBV2 and TRBJ2-2, the complete variable domain is EPEVTQTPSHQVTQMGQEVILRCVPISNHLYFYWYRQILGQKVEFLVSFYNNEISEKSEIFDDQFSVERPDGSNFTLKIRSTKLEDSAMYFCASTEVSPGELFFGEGSRLTVL.

This clone occurred once. CDR3 in DNA: TGCGCCAGCAGCTTGCAAAACCAACTAGCGGGGAGCACAGATACGCAGTATTTT. It translates to CASSLQNQLAGSTDTQYF. The V and J genes are TRBV5-1 and TRBJ2-3; TRBD2 matches 10 bases. From germline, CDR1 is SGHRS and CDR2 YFSETQ. The V and J ends lost 1 base and 0 bases, in that order; junction bases with no gene match: 8. This CDR3 spans 18 amino acids.

CDR3 nucleotide sequence: TGCGCCAGCAGCCAAGGGCTAGCGGGGGACACAGATACGCAGTATTTT. Translated: CASSQGLAGDTDTQYF. The V and J genes are TRBV4-1 and TRBJ2-3, with 10 bases fitting TRBD2. Per the germline V gene, CDR1 is MGHRA and CDR2 is YSYEKL. CDR3 size: 16 residues. The ends lost 1 base at V and 2 bases at J; junction bases unmatched: 3.

This sequence joins TRBV6-4 and TRBJ1-1; D might be TRBD1 (5 bases). Germline V gives CDR1 MRHNA, CDR2 SNTAGT. This CDR3 region has 16 residues. The V end lost 0 bases, the J end lost 6 bases, and 17 bases lay between the germline ends. For the CDR3, the DNA is TGTGCCAGCAGTGACTCGACCCCGACAGTACGGGCTGAAGCTTTCTTT. Protein: CASSDSTPTVRAEAFF.

This clone was seen only a few times. CDR3 in DNA: TGTGCCAGCAGGAAGGACACTTCGAGCTCCGCTGAAGCTTTCTTT. This translates into CASRKDTSSSAEAFF. The chain links TRBV6-4 to TRBJ1-1; tentatively, D is TRBD1 (5 bases). In germline, CDR1 is MRHNA, CDR2 SNTAGT. Trimming shortened V by 6 bases and J by 6 bases, and 20 bases separated the two germline ends. The CDR3 is 15 residues long.

The chain links TRBV7-8 to TRBJ2-1; 11 bases map to TRBD1. Per the germline V gene, CDR1 is SGHVS and CDR2 is FQNEAQ. This CDR3 has 14 residues. J lost 12 bases, V lost 3 bases, and 7 bases had no gene match. Written as DNA, the CDR3 is TGTGCCAGCAGCTTCTCCGGGACAGGGGGTCGGCAGTTCTTC. Translation gives CASSFSGTGGRQFF.